The next 21 T cell receptor beta chains were all read from a single sample in a study of shared clonotypes between healthy human individuals (dated by TCRdb to 2018 to 2021). The method was the immunoSEQ multiplex PCR assay. This is the immuneACCESS table as TCRdb keeps it, with only in-frame sequences that have V and J called. A part of the clones is gone; compared with another copy, unresolved V genes explain less than half, and the rest is unexplained. The sample profile shows more than 2 million clones; roughly 94% of them were found once. The top ten hold 0.13% of the sample. The specimen was naive CD4+ T cells sorted from blood. Sample cell subset or site, as interpreted from the label and publication: CD45RA+ positively selected. These TCRs come from a man between 18 and 29 years old in good health.

This chain uses TRBV5-4 with TRBJ2-5; 10 bases map to TRBD2. This CDR3 comprises 15 residues. V was pared by 1 base and J by 3 bases, with 3 bases of the junction left unmatched. The germline V gene has CDR1 SGHNT and CDR2 YYREEE (reference sequence). In nucleotides, the CDR3 is TGTGCCAGCAGCTTGTGGCTAGCGGGGGAAGAGACCCAGTACTTC. This encodes CASSLWLAGEETQYF.

The chain links TRBV25-1 to TRBJ1-5; 7 bases are shared with TRBD1. This CDR3 region has 14 residues. V shed 3 bases and J 2 bases; nucleotides not matched to a gene: 1. Germline lookup yields CDR1 MGHDK and CDR2 SYGVNS. The CDR3: CASSDTGGNQPQHF. The DNA for the CDR3 is TGTGCCAGCAGTGATACAGGGGGCAATCAGCCCCAGCATTTT. The variable domain in full, completed from reference TRBV25-1 and TRBJ1-5, reads EADIYQTPRYLVIGTGKKITLECSQTMGHDKMYWYQQDPGMELHLIHYSYGVNSTEKGDLSSESTVSRIRTEHFPLTLESARPSHTSQYLCASSDTGGNQPQHFGDGTRLSIL.

The rearrangement uses TRBV6-6 and TRBJ2-3, with D unclear. The CDR3 loop spans 11 amino acids. Germline V gene lookup returns CDR1 MNHNY and CDR2 SVGAGI (reference sequence). V was shortened by 6 bases and J by 6 bases, with 7 bases between the two germline ends. CDR3 coding DNA: TGTGCCAGCAGCTCTCACGATACGCAGTATTTT. Its translation: CASSSHDTQYF.

The chain recombines TRBV13 with TRBJ2-5, with a tentative D call TRBD1 (6 bases). CDR3 length: 13 amino acids. Germline CDR1 is PRHDT and CDR2 is FYEKMQ (reference sequence). V gave up 5 bases and J gave up 5 bases, with 12 bases separating them. In DNA, the CDR3 is TGTGCCAGCAGCGAGCTTAGGGGGGAGACCCAGTACTTC. Translated: CASSELRGETQYF.

In this sample, this clone turned up once. V is TRBV28 and J is TRBJ2-7; D perhaps matches TRBD1 (6 bases). Looked up from germline, CDR1 is MDHEN and CDR2 is SYDVKM. The V gene lost 6 bases and the J gene lost 3 bases, with 15 bases spanning the gap. The CDR3 has 14 amino acids. The CDR3 spells CASSPGQMLYEQYF. In DNA, the CDR3 is TGTGCCAGCAGCCCTGGACAGATGCTCTACGAGCAGTACTTC.

V and J are TRBV6-4 and TRBJ2-1; no clear D. V dropped 2 bases and J dropped 10 bases, with 9 bases sitting between them. The germline V gene encodes CDR1 MRHNA and CDR2 SNTAGT. The CDR3 contains 12 residues. CDR3 in amino acids: CASSDGIGEQFF. The CDR3, as DNA: TGTGCCAGCAGTGACGGGATTGGCGAGCAGTTCTTC.

In this sample, this clone turned up a few times. V and J are TRBV5-1 and TRBJ1-6, with D hard to call. Trimming removed 0 bases from V and 9 bases from J, with 7 bases in between. Germline lookup yields CDR1 SGHRS and CDR2 YFSETQ. This CDR3 comprises 13 residues. The CDR3 loop is CASSLERTSPLHF. CDR3 coding DNA: TGCGCCAGCAGCTTGGAAAGAACTTCACCCCTCCACTTT.

The rearrangement joins TRBV6-5 to TRBJ1-5, with no clear D. The length of the CDR3 is 15 residues. Germline V CDR1 and CDR2: MNHEY, SVGAGI. V was shortened by 0 bases and J by 0 bases, with 6 bases between the two germline ends. CDR3 sequence: CASSYSSHSNQPQHF. The CDR3 DNA follows: TGTGCCAGCAGTTACTCGAGTCATAGCAATCAGCCCCAGCATTTT.

The chain carries TRBV7-2 and TRBJ2-2, with TRBD1 as a possible D gene (5 bases). Trimming stripped 0 bases from V and 5 bases from J, with 13 bases between. Germline V lookup: CDR1 SGHTA, CDR2 FQGNSA. This CDR3 contains 16 residues. CDR3 coding DNA: TGTGCCAGCAGCTTAGCGGGGCTAGTTGGGACCGGGGAGCTGTTTTTT. This encodes CASSLAGLVGTGELFF.

The chain uses TRBV18 and TRBJ1-3; D remains ambiguous. CDR1 KGHSH and CDR2 LQKENI come from the germline V gene. The CDR3 has 16 residues. Between the trimmed V and J ends, which lost 3 bases and 0 bases, there was a span of 12 bases. CDR3 sequence: CASSPGQANSGNTIYF. The CDR3 DNA reads TGTGCCAGCTCACCGGGTCAGGCCAACTCTGGAAACACCATATATTTT.

Only one count was recorded for this clone. The chain is built from TRBV27 and TRBJ1-3; D call uncertain. This CDR3 is 13 amino acids long. V gave up 6 bases and J gave up 0 bases, with 6 bases separating them. CDR1 and CDR2 (germline): MNHEY, SMNVEV (reference sequence). The CDR3 region is CASRSFSGNTIYF. DNA for the CDR3: TGTGCCAGCAGGTCTTTCTCTGGAAACACCATATATTTT.

The chain links TRBV6-5 to TRBJ2-3; possible D gene TRBD2, 5 bases. The germline CDR1 and CDR2 sequences are MNHEY and SVGAGI. V dropped 5 bases and J dropped 4 bases, with 13 bases sitting between them. The CDR3 has 14 residues. CDR3 coding DNA: TGTGCCAGCAGTCGGGGAGTTGGGTCAGATACGCAGTATTTT. Translating gives CASSRGVGSDTQYF.

This clone showed up just a few times. The chain carries TRBV10-3 and TRBJ1-1, with no clear D. The CDR3 sequence is 12 residues long. Per the germline V gene, CDR1 is ENHRY and CDR2 is SYGVKD. DNA for the CDR3: TGTGCAAGTGGACGGCCGAACACTGAAGCTTTCTTT. Translating it yields CASGRPNTEAFF.

V and J are TRBV21-1 and TRBJ1-5. TRBV21-1 is reported as a pseudogene. CDR3 size: 16 residues. The CDR3 DNA reads as TGTGCCAGCAGCAAAGGTGCGGGGGATCGAAAGCAGCCCCAGCATTTT. Amino acid sequence: CASSKGAGDRKQPQHF.

J is TRBJ2-3 and V is TRBV5-1, with unresolved D. Germline assignment: CDR1 SGHRS and CDR2 YFSETQ. V dropped 4 bases and J dropped 4 bases, with 4 bases sitting between them. The CDR3 consists of 11 residues. The CDR3 region has the DNA TGCGCCAGCAGCCGGGCAGATACGCAGTATTTT. Translated, it gives CASSRADTQYF.

Worth noting for this clone: In the same sample, other DNA sequences code for this CDR3. The rearrangement uses TRBV18 and TRBJ1-4; D gene ambiguous. The CDR3 totals 14 residues. The V gene's germline CDR1 is KGHSH and CDR2 LQKENI. The ends were cut back, 3 bases at V and 3 bases at J, with 8 bases in the middle. As DNA, the CDR3 is TGTGCCAGCTCACCGCTTGGGCCTAATGAAAAACTGTTTTTT. Its translation: CASSPLGPNEKLFF.

The chain carries TRBV27 and TRBJ1-6; no clear D. Per the germline V gene, CDR1 is MNHEY and CDR2 is SMNVEV (reference sequence). There are 19 residues in the CDR3. Trimming took 7 bases from V and 0 from J, leaving 22 bases between them. The CDR3 spells CASKPSQDGWSSYNSPLHF. The CDR3 DNA follows: TGTGCCAGCAAACCGTCCCAGGACGGGTGGAGCTCCTATAATTCACCCCTCCACTTT.

The chain employs TRBV5-4 and TRBJ2-7, with unresolved D. Germline CDR1 SGHNT, CDR2 YYREEE (reference sequence). V was cut by 0 bases and J by 5 bases, with 18 bases left in between. The CDR3 extends over 16 amino acids. CDR3 region: CASSLELETLNNEQYF. For the CDR3, the DNA is TGTGCCAGCAGCTTGGAGCTGGAAACCCTTAACAACGAGCAGTACTTC.

The chain is built from TRBV7-2 and TRBJ2-6; TRBD2 is a possible D gene (6 bases). The germline V gene has CDR1 SGHTA and CDR2 FQGNSA. The CDR3 length is 17 residues. Trimming stripped 5 bases from V and 0 bases from J, with 14 bases between. CDR3 nucleotides: TGTGCCAGCAGCCCGTACCGGGGGTACTCTGGGGCCAACGTCCTGACTTTC. Amino acid sequence: CASSPYRGYSGANVLTF.

The chain uses TRBV9 and TRBJ2-3; D remains ambiguous. V dropped 2 bases and J dropped 6 bases, with 13 bases sitting between them. The CDR3 contains 14 residues. The germline V gene encodes CDR1 SGDLS and CDR2 YYNGEE. The CDR3 loop reads CASSVRPFGDTQYF. The CDR3 DNA sequence: TGTGCCAGCAGCGTCCGGCCCTTTGGTGATACGCAGTATTTT.

V is TRBV4-3 and J is TRBJ1-4; 8 positions match TRBD1. V was clipped by 0 bases and J by 11 bases; unmatched bases: 20. This CDR3 has 19 amino acids. Germline V gives CDR1 LGHNA, CDR2 YSLEER. Here the CDR3 reads CASSQDPGSMRTGSEKLFF. The CDR3 bases are TGCGCCAGCAGCCAAGATCCGGGGTCTATGCGGACAGGGAGTGAGAAACTGTTTTTT.